This TCR beta chain derives from a study of shared clonotypes between healthy human individuals. General study points: Some naive CD4 clonotypes, around 4.7%, turned up in common across several donors. Sampling covered nothing but blood. Tissue TCR repertoires likely differ from those found in blood.

V lost 0 bases, J lost 3 bases, and 4 bases stayed unmatched. CDR3 length equals 15 residues. Germline V CDR1 and CDR2: SGHTA, FQGTGA. As regards this clone: Antigen: not known.

Assay used: immunoSEQ multiplex PCR; TCRdb lists only in-frame clones, some missing. The table includes about 510,000 clones, 95% to 97% detected once. The gene calls are TRBV7-3 and TRBJ1-2; TRBD1 matches 7 bases. The source of this sequence is a woman in her twenties or thirties in good health. The sample taken for sequencing was naive CD4+ T cells sorted from blood. Subset specified: CD45RA+ positively selected. Here the CDR3 DNA reads TGTGCCAGCAGCTTAACAGGGGGCACTGACTATGGCTACACCTTC. Amino acid sequence: CASSLTGGTDYGYTF.